These T cell receptor beta chains were read from a single sample in a study of cytomegalovirus exposure and HLA in healthy donors. Clones were sequenced by immunoSEQ multiplex PCR, and TCRdb holds only the in-frame ones, with some missing. Here the sample spans 150,000 to 200,000 clones, more than 75% being singletons. The sequencing input was PBMCs. These receptors all stem from a woman aged 25 to 39 in good health and CMV-seronegative. CDR3s include the opening cysteine and the closing phenylalanine or tryptophan. D genes are given only for firm matches. Clone size, where shown, is once, few, many, or a class for clones that have expanded.

J: TRBJ2-2
size: NA
D: NA
V: TRBV5-4
DNA: TGTGCCAGCAGTCAGACTCATACCGGGGAGCTGTTTTTT
CDR3: CASSQTHTGELFF

J: TRBJ1-1
size: NA
D: TRBD1
V: TRBV5-6
DNA: TGTGCCAGCAGCCCTGGGACAGGGAGTGCGAGAATCACTGAAGCTTTCTTT
CDR3: CASSPGTGSARITEAFF

J: TRBJ2-7
size: once
D: NA
V: TRBV27
DNA: TGTGCCAGCAGTTTATCGCCCCGGAGCTACGAGCAGTACTTC
CDR3: CASSLSPRSYEQYF

J: TRBJ2-1
size: NA
D: TRBD2
V: TRBV27
DNA: TGTGCCAGCAGTTCACTGGCGGTCAAGGGACTAGCGGACTTGGAGTTCTTC
CDR3: CASSSLAVKGLADLEFF

J: TRBJ1-6
size: NA
D: NA
V: TRBV27
DNA: TGTGCCAGCAGTCCGACAGGCGTCCCTAATTCACCCCTCCACTTT
CDR3: CASSPTGVPNSPLHF

J: TRBJ2-2
size: NA
D: NA
V: TRBV28
DNA: TGTGCCAGCAGCTACCCCCGGGGGTTGGCCGGGGAGCTGTTTTTT
CDR3: CASSYPRGLAGELFF

J: TRBJ2-7
size: NA
D: NA
V: TRBV5-6
DNA: TGTGCCAGCAGCTTGGCTTACAGGGCCCAGTCCTACGAGCAGTACTTC
CDR3: CASSLAYRAQSYEQYF

J: TRBJ1-2
size: NA
D: NA
V: TRBV7-2
DNA: TGTGCCAGCAGCTTAGCATTGTTGTCTGCTAATGGCTACACCTTC
CDR3: CASSLALLSANGYTF

J: TRBJ2-3
size: once
D: NA
V: TRBV7-8
DNA: TGTGCCAGCAGCTTAGCAGGAGCTGGCCCAGATACGCAGTATTTT
CDR3: CASSLAGAGPDTQYF

J: TRBJ2-3
size: NA
D: NA
V: TRBV11-2
DNA: TGTGCCAGCAGCTTAGACGGAGGAGATACGCAGTATTTT
CDR3: CASSLDGGDTQYF

J: TRBJ1-4
size: NA
D: TRBD1
V: TRBV5-1
DNA: TGCGCCAGCAGCGCCGAGGACAGGGGAGATAATGAAAAACTGTTTTTT
CDR3: CASSAEDRGDNEKLFF

J: TRBJ1-2
size: NA
D: NA
V: TRBV30
DNA: TGTGCCTGGAGTGTCGGGGGGCGCGGTGATGGCTACACCTTC
CDR3: CAWSVGGRGDGYTF

J: TRBJ1-2
size: NA
D: NA
V: TRBV30
DNA: TGTGCCTGGAGGGGGGAGGGCATCGCAACATATGGCTACACCTTC
CDR3: CAWRGEGIATYGYTF

J: TRBJ1-2
size: NA
D: NA
V: TRBV15
DNA: TGTGCCACCAGCAGTTTCCAGAACTATGGCTACACCTTC
CDR3: CATSSFQNYGYTF

J: TRBJ1-2
size: NA
D: NA
V: TRBV5-4
DNA: TGTGCCAGCAGCTGGGGCCGGGCCGAGCTTAACTATGGCTACACCTTC
CDR3: CASSWGRAELNYGYTF

J: TRBJ2-1
size: NA
D: NA
V: TRBV19
DNA: TGTGCCAGTAGTATAGATGGGCGAAATGCCTACAATGAGCAGTTCTTC
CDR3: CASSIDGRNAYNEQFF

J: TRBJ1-1
size: NA
D: NA
V: TRBV11-2
DNA: TGTGCCAGCAGCTCGGTTGGGAACACTGAAGCTTTCTTT
CDR3: CASSSVGNTEAFF

J: TRBJ2-7
size: NA
D: TRBD1
V: TRBV6-5
DNA: TGTGCCAGCAGTTACGGGACAGTGGACGAGCAGTACTTC
CDR3: CASSYGTVDEQYF

J: TRBJ2-5
size: once
D: NA
V: TRBV11-3
DNA: TGTGCCAGCAGCTTAGGATCTGGGTTAAAGACTGGGGAGACCCAGTACTTC
CDR3: CASSLGSGLKTGETQYF

J: TRBJ1-5
size: NA
D: NA
V: TRBV6-1
DNA: TGTGCCAGCAGTGAAAGTCGGGTGGAGCATTTT
CDR3: CASSESRVEHF

J: TRBJ2-1
size: few
D: TRBD1
V: TRBV29-1
DNA: TGCAGCGTTGAATATGGACAAAGACAGGGTCTCAATGAGCAGTTCTTC
CDR3: CSVEYGQRQGLNEQFF

J: TRBJ1-6
size: NA
D: TRBD1
V: TRBV5-4
DNA: TGTGCCAGCAGCCCATTCCCCGGGACAGATAATTCACCCCTCCACTTT
CDR3: CASSPFPGTDNSPLHF

J: TRBJ1-1
size: once
D: NA
V: TRBV5-6
DNA: TGTGCCAGCAGCTTGGCAACAAAGAACACTGAAGCTTTCTTT
CDR3: CASSLATKNTEAFF

J: TRBJ1-4
size: NA
D: NA
V: TRBV6-6
DNA: TGTGCCAGCACTCGTGGGGGGGCAGAAGTTGAAAAACTGTTTTTT
CDR3: CASTRGGAEVEKLFF

J: TRBJ2-1
size: NA
D: TRBD2
V: TRBV4-1
DNA: TGCGCCAGCAGCCCGGACGGACTAGCGTTCTACAATGAGCAGTTCTTC
CDR3: CASSPDGLAFYNEQFF

J: TRBJ2-3
size: NA
D: NA
V: TRBV21-1
DNA: TGTGCCAAGCGGGGGGGCCGGCCTACGCAGTATTTT
CDR3: CAKRGGRPTQYF

J: TRBJ1-5
size: NA
D: TRBD1
V: TRBV19
DNA: TGTGCCAGTAGTCATGCGGGACAGAAAGTGGGTCAGCCCCAGCATTTT
CDR3: CASSHAGQKVGQPQHF

J: TRBJ1-1
size: NA
D: TRBD1
V: TRBV29-1
DNA: TGCAGCGGGAGACAGGGATTGAGCACTGAAGCTTTCTTT
CDR3: CSGRQGLSTEAFF

J: TRBJ2-5
size: NA
D: TRBD1
V: TRBV7-9
DNA: TGTGCCAGCAGCCGAATCTCAGGGGGAGAGACCCAGTACTTC
CDR3: CASSRISGGETQYF

J: TRBJ2-5
size: once
D: NA
V: TRBV6-1
DNA: TGTGCCAGCACCACCGGGAGGGGGCTTGGAGAGACCCAGTACTTC
CDR3: CASTTGRGLGETQYF

J: TRBJ1-6
size: once
D: TRBD1
V: TRBV2
DNA: TGTGCCAGCAGTGGCCCGGGACAGTATAATTCACCCCTCCACTTT
CDR3: CASSGPGQYNSPLHF

J: TRBJ1-5
size: NA
D: NA
V: TRBV4-1
DNA: TGCGCCAGCAGCCTCGGGTTGAGCAATCAGCCCCAGCATTTT
CDR3: CASSLGLSNQPQHF

J: TRBJ1-2
size: NA
D: TRBD1
V: TRBV6-5
DNA: TGTGCCAGCAGTCGACAGGGAGGCGGCTACACCTTC
CDR3: CASSRQGGGYTF

J: TRBJ2-5
size: NA
D: TRBD2
V: TRBV29-1
DNA: TGCAGCGGTTGGACTAGCGGGGGTTATTTGCGGGAGACCCAGTACTTC
CDR3: CSGWTSGGYLRETQYF

J: TRBJ2-7
size: NA
D: NA
V: TRBV6-6
DNA: TGTGCCAGCAGTTACCGGGACAACTACGAGCAGTACTTC
CDR3: CASSYRDNYEQYF

J: TRBJ1-2
size: NA
D: NA
V: TRBV15
DNA: TGTGCCACCAGCAGAGAACAGGGCCTTTACTATGGCTACACCTTC
CDR3: CATSREQGLYYGYTF

J: TRBJ2-7
size: NA
D: NA
V: TRBV29-1
DNA: TGCAGCGTCTCGACTTCCTACGAGCAGTACTTC
CDR3: CSVSTSYEQYF

J: TRBJ1-1
size: NA
D: TRBD1
V: TRBV5-6
DNA: TGTGCCAGCAGCACACTGGACAGGCTGGCTACTGAAGCTTTCTTT
CDR3: CASSTLDRLATEAFF

J: TRBJ2-1
size: NA
D: TRBD2
V: TRBV5-1
DNA: TGCGCCAGCAGCTTGGCTAGCGGAAGCTCCTACAATGAGCAGTTCTTC
CDR3: CASSLASGSSYNEQFF

J: TRBJ2-7
size: NA
D: NA
V: TRBV25-1
DNA: TGTGCCAGCAGTGAAGTATTTGGCAGAGGAGTTTACGAGCAGTACTTC
CDR3: CASSEVFGRGVYEQYF

J: TRBJ2-7
size: once
D: TRBD1
V: TRBV25-1
DNA: TGTGCCAGTGAGGGGGACAGGGGGTTTGACGAGCAGTACTTC
CDR3: CASEGDRGFDEQYF

J: TRBJ2-2
size: NA
D: TRBD2
V: TRBV19
DNA: TGTGCCACCCAACTAGCGGGGGGGCCCGGGGAGCTGTTTTTT
CDR3: CATQLAGGPGELFF

J: TRBJ2-1
size: NA
D: NA
V: TRBV5-1
DNA: TGCGCCAGCAGCTTGTCGGGGACTTCCTACAATGAGCAGTTCTTC
CDR3: CASSLSGTSYNEQFF

J: TRBJ2-5
size: few
D: NA
V: TRBV19
DNA: TGTGCCAGTAAGGCACAAGGGGCGTACCAAGAGACCCAGTACTTC
CDR3: CASKAQGAYQETQYF

J: TRBJ1-4
size: NA
D: TRBD1
V: TRBV6-6
DNA: TGTGCCAGCGAGACAGGGGACAGTGAACTGTTTTTT
CDR3: CASETGDSELFF

J: TRBJ1-4
size: NA
D: TRBD1
V: TRBV5-1
DNA: TGCGCCAGCAGCCGGGACAGGGGAACTAATGAAAAACTGTTTTTT
CDR3: CASSRDRGTNEKLFF

J: TRBJ1-5
size: NA
D: NA
V: TRBV19
DNA: TGTGCCAGTAGTGCCTATCCGTTTAGCAATCAGCCCCAGCATTTT
CDR3: CASSAYPFSNQPQHF

J: TRBJ2-7
size: NA
D: NA
V: TRBV4-2
DNA: TGTGCCAGCAGCCAAGATTTCGGTAGCCTAGCATACGACGAGCAGTACTTC
CDR3: CASSQDFGSLAYDEQYF

J: TRBJ2-2
size: NA
D: TRBD1
V: TRBV7-2
DNA: TGTGCCAGCAGCTCACAGGGGAGCTCGGCCGGGGAGCTGTTTTTT
CDR3: CASSSQGSSAGELFF

J: TRBJ2-5
size: NA
D: TRBD2
V: TRBV7-9
DNA: TGTGCCAGCAGCCCCCCCGGACTAGCCAGGGAGACCCAGTACTTC
CDR3: CASSPPGLARETQYF

J: TRBJ1-1
size: once
D: TRBD1
V: TRBV5-4
DNA: TGTGCCAGCAGCTTCGGGACAGGAGTACCGAACACTGAAGCTTTCTTT
CDR3: CASSFGTGVPNTEAFF

J: TRBJ2-1
size: NA
D: TRBD2
V: TRBV2
DNA: TGTGCCAGCAGTGAGGTGGGGCGGGGGAACTCCTACAATGAGCAGTTCTTC
CDR3: CASSEVGRGNSYNEQFF

J: TRBJ1-2
size: NA
D: NA
V: TRBV30
DNA: TGTGCCTGGAGCGGCAGGGCCTATGGCTACACCTTC
CDR3: CAWSGRAYGYTF

J: TRBJ1-2
size: NA
D: NA
V: TRBV5-6
DNA: TGTGCCAGCAGCCCCGGCGCGGGGGACTATGGCTACACCTTC
CDR3: CASSPGAGDYGYTF

J: TRBJ2-1
size: NA
D: NA
V: TRBV6-5
DNA: TGTGCCAGCAGTCGCGAGAAAGAGCAGTTCTTC
CDR3: CASSREKEQFF